The 19 T cell receptor beta chains below were found in one sample sequenced in a study of blood T cell repertoires in COVID-19. Some clones are missing from TCRdb's copy, which holds only in-frame ones; the method was immunoSEQ multiplex PCR. The data contain approximately 94,000 clones, under 90% of them singletons. The sequenced sample consisted of peripheral blood. The receptors originated from a human donor in a cohort sampled during active COVID-19.

The rearrangement uses TRBV10-3 and TRBJ1-5; D not resolved. The germline V gene has CDR1 ENHRY and CDR2 SYGVKD. The ends were cut back, 3 bases at V and 6 bases at J, with 12 bases in the middle. The CDR3 is 14 residues long. The CDR3 loop reads CAISDAGIGQPQHF. For the CDR3, the DNA is TGTGCCATCAGTGACGCGGGAATCGGTCAGCCCCAGCATTTT.

The rearrangement uses TRBV29-1 and TRBJ2-2; 13 bases align to TRBD2. The CDR3 sequence is 18 residues long. CDR1 SQVTM and CDR2 ANQGSEA come from the germline V gene. Trimming took 7 bases from V and 4 from J; bases not matched to a gene: 15. The CDR3 nucleotides are TGCAGCGCATCAGGGGGACTAGCGGGAATAAGTAGCACCGGGGAGCTGTTTTTT. It translates to CSASGGLAGISSTGELFF.

About this clone itself: Germline is not matched at one junction end, which may reflect a read error. This rearrangement joins TRBV23-1 to TRBJ1-3; D not resolved. TRBV23-1 carries the ORF label, with uncertain function. The CDR3 consists of 16 residues. This CDR3 reads CASNQSAEASGNTIYF. CDR3 nucleotides: TGCGCCAGCAATCAATCGGCGGAAGCCTCTGGAAACACCATATATTTT.

The chain joins TRBV6-5 to TRBJ2-5; 9 bases line up with TRBD2. This CDR3 has 14 residues. Trimming cost V 5 bases and J 6 bases; bases outside gene matches: 7. Germline V CDR1 and CDR2: MNHEY, SVGAGI. The CDR3 reads CASSPPGLAKTQYF. CDR3 sequence (DNA): TGTGCCAGCAGTCCCCCGGGACTAGCAAAGACCCAGTACTTC.

The rearrangement joins TRBV6-5 to TRBJ2-7, with D perhaps matching TRBD1 (6 bases). V gave up 5 bases and J gave up 2 bases, with 16 bases separating them. CDR3 length: 15 amino acids. Germline V gene data show CDR1 as MNHEY and CDR2 as SVGAGI. The CDR3 reads CASSLTGLVAYEQYF. The CDR3 bases are TGTGCCAGCAGTCTCACAGGGTTGGTAGCCTACGAGCAGTACTTC.

This clone has a handful of counts. The chain joins TRBV10-3 to TRBJ2-7, with 9 bases fitting TRBD1. Trimming removed 4 bases from V and 6 bases from J; junction bases left unmatched: 4. The CDR3 is 13 residues long. In germline, CDR1 is ENHRY, CDR2 SYGVKD. CDR3 loop: CAISGTGVGEQYF. The CDR3 region has the DNA TGTGCCATCAGTGGGACAGGGGTAGGCGAGCAGTACTTC.

The rearrangement uses TRBV28 and TRBJ1-6; 7 nucleotides match TRBD1. The CDR3 loop spans 15 amino acids. Germline V gene lookup returns CDR1 MDHEN and CDR2 SYDVKM. The V gene end was trimmed by 6 bases and the J gene end by 9 bases; junction bases not matched to a gene: 11. The CDR3 nucleotides read TGTGCCAGCAGGGGACGGGGCAGGGGGTTTTCACCCCTCCACTTT. It encodes CASRGRGRGFSPLHF.

This clone appeared a single time. The chain joins TRBV11-2 to TRBJ2-1; tentative D call: TRBD1 (6 bases). The germline CDR1 and CDR2 sequences are SGHAT and FQNNGV. The CDR3 has 16 residues. V lost 1 base, J lost 3 bases, and 13 bases lay in between. The CDR3 protein is CASSLVLGQVYNEQFF. The CDR3 region has the DNA TGTGCCAGCAGCTTAGTCTTGGGACAAGTCTACAATGAGCAGTTCTTC. The full variable domain, its missing parts supplied by reference TRBV11-2 and TRBJ2-1, is EAGVAQSPRYKIIEKRQSVAFWCNPISGHATLYWYQQILGQGPKLLIQFQNNGVVDDSQLPKDRFSAERLKGVDSTLKIQPAKLEDSAVYLCASSLVLGQVYNEQFFGPGTRLTVL.

The V gene is TRBV18, the J gene TRBJ2-7, with 10 bases fitting TRBD1. This CDR3 has 14 amino acids. Germline V gives CDR1 KGHSH, CDR2 LQKENI. The V and J ends lost 6 bases and 6 bases, in that order; junction bases with no gene match: 8. CDR3 loop: CASSGRQGASEQYF. The CDR3 DNA follows: TGTGCCAGCTCGGGGCGACAGGGGGCGTCCGAGCAGTACTTC. The variable domain in full, with the rest retrieved from reference TRBV18 and TRBJ2-7, is NAGVMQNPRHLVRRRGQEARLRCSPMKGHSHVYWYRQLPEEGLKFMVYLQKENIIDESGMPKERFSAEFPKEGPSILRIQQVVRGDSAAYFCASSGRQGASEQYFGPGTRLTVT.

This clone was found once. CDR3 nucleotides: TGTGCCAGCAGCTTAGGCGGCTCCTACAATGAGCAGTTCTTC. Its translation is CASSLGGSYNEQFF. The chain joins TRBV11-3 to TRBJ2-1; D not certain. This CDR3 region has 14 residues. Per germline, CDR1 SGHNT and CDR2 YENEEA. Trimming stripped 1 base from V and 0 bases from J, with 4 bases between.

This clone was counted once. The chain has TRBV3-1 (or the pseudogene TRBV3-2) and TRBJ1-1; D gene ambiguous. The CDR3 has 12 residues. The germline V gene has CDR1 LGHDT and CDR2 YNNKEL (reference sequence). Trimming took 6 bases from V and 5 from J, leaving 10 bases between them. The CDR3 DNA follows: TGTGCCAGCAGAGCGTCGGGAACTGAAGCTTTCTTT. This codes for CASRASGTEAFF.

The rearrangement uses TRBV15 and TRBJ2-1; D not resolved. Germline-derived CDR1 and CDR2 are LNHNV and YYDKDF (reference sequence). The CDR3 has 14 residues. Trimming cost V 1 base and J 15 bases, with 19 bases left between them. CDR3: CATSRAPAVTQRFF. In DNA, the CDR3 is TGTGCCACCAGCAGAGCCCCGGCCGTTACTCAGCGGTTCTTC. The variable domain in full, with the rest retrieved from reference TRBV15 and TRBJ2-1, is DAMVIQNPRYQVTQFGKPVTLSCSQTLNHNVMYWYQQKSSQAPKLLFHYYDKDFNNEADTPDNFQSRRPNTSFCFLDIRSPGLGDTAMYLCATSRAPAVTQRFFGPGTRLTVL.

This rearrangement joins TRBV27 to TRBJ2-1, with D perhaps matching TRBD1 (6 bases). CDR3 length equals 17 residues. The germline V and J ends were trimmed by 3 bases and 5 bases, with 20 bases remaining between them. Germline lookup yields CDR1 MNHEY and CDR2 SMNVEV (reference sequence). The CDR3 loop is CASSFGGAGRVNNEQFF. CDR3 DNA: TGTGCCAGCAGTTTTGGGGGCGCTGGGCGGGTTAACAATGAGCAGTTCTTC.

The chain combines TRBV18 with TRBJ2-6; D may be TRBD1 (5 bases). Germline V gene lookup returns CDR1 KGHSH and CDR2 LQKENI. The V end was cut by 3 bases, the J end by 0 bases, with 9 bases between. The CDR3 has 16 residues. The CDR3 loop reads CASSPTENSGANVLTF. Written as DNA, the CDR3 is TGTGCCAGCTCACCGACAGAAAACTCTGGGGCCAACGTCCTGACTTTC.

The table lists this clone with a count of one. The rearrangement links TRBV19 to TRBJ1-1, with D unclear. The CDR3 consists of 13 residues. Trimming removed 5 bases at V and 14 bases at J, with 21 bases between. Per germline, CDR1 LNHDA and CDR2 SQIVND (reference sequence). The CDR3 protein is CASSFPFPPCLFF. CDR3 coding DNA: TGTGCCAGTAGTTTCCCCTTCCCCCCTTGTCTGTTCTTT.

This chain joins TRBV28 and TRBJ2-1; 9 bases line up with TRBD1. CDR3 length: 14 amino acids. The V gene end was trimmed by 4 bases and the J gene end by 7 bases; junction bases not matched to a gene: 5. Per the germline V gene, CDR1 is MDHEN and CDR2 is SYDVKM. The CDR3 DNA follows: TGTGCCAGCAGTTCCGGGACAGGGAGAAATGAGCAGTTCTTC. Protein sequence: CASSSGTGRNEQFF.

In its sample, this clone was seen a few times. The chain employs TRBV7-8 and TRBJ1-1, with D perhaps TRBD1 (6 bases). This CDR3 comprises 14 residues. Germline assignment: CDR1 SGHVS and CDR2 FQNEAQ. V was cut by 5 bases and J by 5 bases, with 15 bases left in between. The CDR3 DNA follows: TGTGCCAGCAGCCAATACAGGGACGTGACTGAAGCTTTCTTT. This encodes CASSQYRDVTEAFF.

The gene calls are TRBV7-2 and TRBJ1-2; D is uncertain. This CDR3 is 15 amino acids long. Germline CDR1 and CDR2: SGHTA and FQGNSA. The V and J ends lost 0 bases and 8 bases respectively, with 16 bases between them. CDR3 region: CASSLATASGRGYTF. The CDR3 bases are TGTGCCAGCAGCTTAGCTACGGCCTCCGGGAGGGGCTACACCTTC.

The chain is built from TRBV19 and TRBJ2-2; tentatively, D is TRBD2 (5 bases). The germline V gene has CDR1 LNHDA and CDR2 SQIVND (reference sequence). The germline V and J ends were trimmed by 7 bases and 0 bases, with 6 bases remaining between them. The CDR3 length is 13 residues. This chain's CDR3 is CASTGTNTGELFF. CDR3 sequence (DNA): TGTGCCAGTACGGGGACGAACACCGGGGAGCTGTTTTTT.